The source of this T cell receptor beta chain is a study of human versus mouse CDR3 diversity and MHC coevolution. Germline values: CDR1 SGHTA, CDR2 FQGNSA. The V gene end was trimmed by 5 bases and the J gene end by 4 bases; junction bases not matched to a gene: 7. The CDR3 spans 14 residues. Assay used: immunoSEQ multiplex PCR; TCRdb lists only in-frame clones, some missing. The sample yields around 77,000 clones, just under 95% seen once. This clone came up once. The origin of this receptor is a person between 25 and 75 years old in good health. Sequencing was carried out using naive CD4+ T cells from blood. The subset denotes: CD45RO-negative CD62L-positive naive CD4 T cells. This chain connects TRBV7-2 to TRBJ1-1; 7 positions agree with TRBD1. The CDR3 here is CASSARQGGTEAFF. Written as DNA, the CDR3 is TGTGCCAGCAGCGCTCGACAGGGAGGCACTGAAGCTTTCTTT. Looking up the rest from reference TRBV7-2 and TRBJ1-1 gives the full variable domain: GAGVSQSPSNKVTEKGKDVELRCDPISGHTALYWYRQSLGQGLEFLIYFQGNSAPDKSGLPSDRFSAERTGGSVSTLTIQRTQQEDSAVYLCASSARQGGTEAFFGQGTRLTVV.